The 31 T cell receptor beta chains given below trace back to one sample, sequenced in a study of blood T cells in healthy people across ages. The authors ran a second PCR of about 6 to 11 cycles using a sample-barcoded 5' primer and a J-beta primer mix. TCRdb reprocessed the 5' RACE reads with MiXCR, giving one entry per CDR3 protein. The sample records hundreds of thousands of distinct CDR3 sequences, under 30% being singletons. Sequenced material: blood. The receptors here all came from an elderly woman in good health.

This sequence joins TRBV28 and TRBJ1-5; no firm D call. The CDR3 is made up of 15 amino acids. Germline CDR1 MDHEN, CDR2 SYDVKM. V shed 2 bases and J shed 3 bases, with 11 bases lying between them. The DNA of the CDR3 is TGTGCCAGCAGTTTAGCCCCTCCTTCCAATCAGCCCCAGCATTTT. This encodes CASSLAPPSNQPQHF.

Worth noting for this clonotype: This may be a read error: a much more frequent sequence differs by one nucleotide. The chain combines TRBV20-1 with TRBJ2-1; D gene ambiguous. V was shortened by 7 bases and J by 13 bases, with 20 bases between the two germline ends. Germline lookup yields CDR1 DFQATT and CDR2 SNEGSKA (reference sequence). The CDR3 totals 12 residues. CDR3 bases: TGCAGTGTCGACTCAAGGTCGGAGACCCAGTTCTTC. Protein product: CSVDSRSETQFF.

The genes are TRBV15 and TRBJ2-3; D not resolved. The CDR3 is 15 amino acids. V shed 2 bases and J shed 3 bases, with 12 bases lying between them. The V gene's germline CDR1 is LNHNV and CDR2 YYDKDF (reference sequence). The CDR3 DNA reads as TGTGCCACCAGCAGAACACCTGTCAAGACAGATACGCAGTATTTT. As protein: CATSRTPVKTDTQYF.

The sample holds many counts of this clonotype. The chain combines TRBV30 with TRBJ2-1; D is uncertain. The germline CDR1 and CDR2 sequences are GTSNPN and SVGIG (reference sequence). V lost 2 bases, J lost 4 bases, and 15 bases lay in between. CDR3 length: 15 amino acids. CDR3 in amino acids: CAWSKTRSTYNEQFF. As DNA, the CDR3 is TGTGCCTGGAGTAAGACCAGGAGTACTTACAATGAGCAGTTCTTC.

Remarks on this clonotype: Given a much more abundant clone one base away, this may be a read error. The rearrangement uses TRBV6-6 and TRBJ1-5; possible D gene TRBD1, 5 bases. The CDR3 contains 15 residues. Per the germline V gene, CDR1 is MNHNY and CDR2 is SVGAGI (reference sequence). The DNA of the CDR3 is TGTGCCAGCACCGGGACCCGGGGAAGCAATCAGTCCCAGCATTTT. It specifies CASTGTRGSNQSQHF.

This clonotype appeared a few times. This sequence may be a read error, since a much larger clone differs from it by one base. The chain uses TRBV5-6 and TRBJ2-5; no clear D. The germline V gene has CDR1 SGHDT and CDR2 YYEEEE. CDR3 length: 11 amino acids. CDR3 in amino acids: CVSSTKETQYF. Written as DNA, the CDR3 is TGTGTCAGCAGTACTAAAGAGACCCAGTACTTC. The variable domain in full, completed from reference TRBV5-6 and TRBJ2-5, reads DAGVTQSPTHLIKTRGQQVTLRCSPKSGHDTVSWYQQALGQGPQFIFQYYEEEERQRGNFPDRFSGHQFPNYSSELNVNALLLGDSALYLCVSSTKETQYFGPGTRLLVL.

This clonotype was detected many times. The chain joins TRBV20-1 to TRBJ1-5; the D gene is possibly TRBD1 (6 bases). The CDR3 sequence is 15 residues long. V dropped 3 bases and J dropped 5 bases, with 17 bases sitting between them. Germline lookup yields CDR1 DFQATT and CDR2 SNEGSKA (reference sequence). The CDR3 loop is CSARDSISVYQPQHF. In DNA form, the CDR3 reads TGCAGTGCTAGGGACAGCATATCGGTTTATCAGCCCCAGCATTTT.

The J gene is TRBJ1-1, the V gene TRBV19; perhaps TRBD1 as D (5 bases). CDR1 and CDR2 from the germline V gene are LNHDA and SQIVND (reference sequence). The CDR3 has 14 residues. Trimming removed 2 bases at V and 10 bases at J, with 17 bases between. In nucleotides, the CDR3 is TGTGCCAGTAGTATATCTGCAGGGAAGTATCCAGCTTTCTTT. It translates to CASSISAGKYPAFF.

This clonotype was counted only a few times. The V gene is TRBV28, the J gene TRBJ2-4, with D tentatively TRBD1 or TRBD2 (6 bases each). The V gene's germline CDR1 is MDHEN and CDR2 SYDVKM. Trimming removed 5 bases from V and 0 bases from J, with 17 bases in between. The CDR3 extends over 17 amino acids. In nucleotides, the CDR3 is TGTGCCAGCAGTCCCCCTACGGGGGCCCAAGCCAAAAACATTCAGTACTTC. Its protein is CASSPPTGAQAKNIQYF.

The chain couples TRBV18 to TRBJ1-2; 8 bases are a match to TRBD1. Looked up from germline, CDR1 is KGHSH and CDR2 is LQKENI. The CDR3 runs 15 residues. With 6 bases clipped from V and 3 bases from J, the junction kept 9 bases outside the gene matches. CDR3 DNA sequence: TGTGCCAGCTCCTACGGACAGGGAGGAGACTATGGCTACACCTTC. It encodes CASSYGQGGDYGYTF.

Remarks on this clonotype: This may arise from a read error, as a much more abundant clone is one base away. The gene calls are TRBV5-6 and TRBJ2-7, with D maybe TRBD2 (6 bases). The CDR3 runs to 17 residues. V lost 2 bases and J lost 7, with 25 bases in between. The germline gives CDR1 SGHDT, CDR2 YYEEEE. In DNA form, the CDR3 reads TGTGCCAGCAGCTTAGTGGGTAGCGGCCGGCCCTACAATGAGCAGTACTTC. Amino acids: CASSLVGSGRPYNEQYF.

This sequence joins TRBV7-9 and TRBJ2-1; tentative D call: TRBD2 (5 bases). V lost 1 base, J lost 8 bases, and 12 bases lay in between. Germline-derived CDR1 and CDR2 are SEHNR and FQNEAQ (reference sequence). The CDR3 has 14 amino acids. The CDR3 nucleotides read TGTGCCAGCAGCTTAGGATCGGGATGGGATGAGCAGTTCTTC. Translation: CASSLGSGWDEQFF. Variable domain in full (rest from reference TRBV7-9 and TRBJ2-1): DTGVSQNPRHKITKRGQNVTFRCDPISEHNRLYWYRQTLGQGPEFLTYFQNEAQLEKSRLLSDRFSAERPKGSFSTLEIQRTEQGDSAMYLCASSLGSGWDEQFFGPGTRLTVL.

The V call is TRBV12-3 or TRBV12-4, the J call TRBJ1-2, with D tentatively TRBD1 (6 bases). With 5 bases removed from V and 8 bases from J, the gap between germline ends came to 24 bases. This CDR3 spans 16 amino acids. The CDR3: CASSPGPTAHQGGYTF. CDR3 DNA sequence: TGTGCCAGCAGTCCAGGCCCGACAGCACACCAGGGGGGCTACACCTTC.

Points on this clonotype: Relative to the germline gene, one junction end is altered; a read error may explain this. The rearrangement uses TRBV20-1 and TRBJ1-5; the D is unclear. CDR1 and CDR2 from the germline V gene are DFQATT and SNEGSKA (reference sequence). The CDR3 runs to 15 residues. CDR3 sequence reads: CSARKEGSSDQPQHF. DNA of the CDR3: TGCAGTGCTAGGAAAGAGGGTTCTAGCGATCAGCCCCAGCATTTT.

The chain combines TRBV14 with TRBJ1-1; 7 bases are a match to TRBD1. Germline CDR1 SGHDN, CDR2 FVKESK. There are 15 residues in the CDR3. V shed 3 bases and J 0 bases; nucleotides not matched to a gene: 4. The chain's CDR3 is CASSQLGQMNTEAFF. The CDR3 region has the DNA TGTGCCAGCAGCCAGCTGGGACAGATGAACACTGAAGCTTTCTTT. The complete variable domain, with remaining parts taken from reference TRBV14 and TRBJ1-1, reads EAGVTQFPSHSVIEKGQTVTLRCDPISGHDNLYWYRRVMGKEIKFLLHFVKESKQDESGMPNNRFLAERTGGTYSTLKVQPAELEDSGVYFCASSQLGQMNTEAFFGQGTRLTVV.

The chain joins TRBV10-3 to TRBJ2-3; a possible D gene is TRBD2 (7 bases). V was clipped by 4 bases and J by 11 bases, with 16 bases between them. This CDR3 contains 13 residues. In germline, CDR1 is ENHRY, CDR2 SYGVKD. CDR3 sequence: CAISGGGTDVQYF. CDR3 bases: TGTGCCATCAGTGGGGGGGGCACAGATGTGCAGTATTTT.

This clonotype was recorded at least ten times. This sequence joins TRBV20-1 and TRBJ2-3; 10 nucleotides match TRBD2. Looked up from germline, CDR1 is DFQATT and CDR2 is SNEGSKA (reference sequence). The CDR3 totals 14 residues. The junction had 6 bases not matched to a gene; V was cut back by 5 bases and J by 4 bases. CDR3 coding DNA: TGCAGTGCTCACACTAGCGGGGAGCCAGATACGCAGTATTTT. Its protein product is CSAHTSGEPDTQYF.

This clonotype was found many times. The rearrangement joins TRBV5-1 to TRBJ2-1, with TRBD2 matching over 7 bases. This CDR3 has 14 amino acids. The J segment lost 4 bases and the V segment lost 7 bases, leaving 8 bases of the junction unmatched. From germline, CDR1 is SGHRS and CDR2 YFSETQ. The CDR3 nucleotides read TGCGCCAGCTCCCCAGGGACTAAGTACAATGAGCAGTTCTTC. Translation gives CASSPGTKYNEQFF.

This clonotype was observed at least ten times. With a much larger clone just one base away, this may be a read error. The genes are TRBV6-5 and TRBJ2-2; possible D gene TRBD2, 5 bases. Germline assignment: CDR1 MNHEY and CDR2 SVGAGI. The CDR3 contains 13 residues. Written as DNA, the CDR3 is TGTGCCAGCAGTTACTCCGGCACCGGGGAGCGGTTTTTT. It encodes CASSYSGTGERFF.

Many counts were recorded for this clonotype. This chain connects TRBV12-3 or TRBV12-4 to TRBJ2-1; the match to TRBD2 covers 8 bases. V was clipped by 6 bases and J by 2 bases; unmatched bases: 6. The CDR3 consists of 15 residues. The CDR3 DNA follows: TGTGCCAGCAGCCGCGGGCGGGGGGCCTACAATGAGCAGTTCTTC. Amino acids: CASSRGRGAYNEQFF.

The CDR3: CASSNLVGNTEAFF. Written as DNA, the CDR3 is TGTGCCAGCAGTAACCTAGTGGGCAACACTGAAGCTTTCTTT. This chain uses TRBV6-1 with TRBJ1-1; D is unclear. Trimming took 5 bases from V and 2 from J, leaving 12 bases between them. The germline CDR1 and CDR2 sequences are MNHNS and SASEGT. The CDR3 runs to 14 residues.

This clonotype was observed a few times. The CDR3 region is CSATKLAGVTDTQYF. As DNA, the CDR3 is TGCAGTGCTACCAAACTAGCGGGAGTCACAGATACGCAGTATTTT. The chain has TRBV20-1 and TRBJ2-3, with TRBD2 matching 11 bases. CDR3 length: 15 residues. V trimming: 4 bases; J trimming: 2 bases; junction bases outside the gene matches: 5. The V gene's germline CDR1 is DFQATT and CDR2 SNEGSKA (reference sequence).

This clonotype has just a few counts. A single base separates this from a much larger clone, so it may be a read error. The V gene is TRBV7-2, the J gene TRBJ1-2; D possibly corresponds to TRBD1 (6 bases). The V gene lost 6 bases and the J gene lost 4 bases, with 12 bases spanning the gap. Germline CDR1 and CDR2: SGHTA and FQGNSA. The CDR3 is 13 residues long. DNA for the CDR3: TGTGCCAGCAGGCGATCAGGGGCCTATGGCTACACCTTC. Protein product: CASRRSGAYGYTF.

V is TRBV2 and J is TRBJ1-1; tentatively, D is TRBD1 (5 bases). The CDR3 has 15 residues. Looked up from germline, CDR1 is SNHLY and CDR2 is FYNNEI. V was shortened by 4 bases and J by 4 bases, with 16 bases between the two germline ends. CDR3 residues: CASSARGTAATEAFF. CDR3 nucleotide sequence: TGTGCCAGCAGTGCGCGGGGGACCGCGGCCACTGAAGCTTTCTTT.

To note about this clonotype: This may be a read error, as it is one base from a much larger clone. The rearrangement joins TRBV7-3 to TRBJ1-1, with D tentatively TRBD1 (6 bases). Germline V CDR1 and CDR2: SGHTA, FQGTGA. This CDR3 has 14 residues. This CDR3 is CASSSGGAATGAFF. The CDR3 bases are TGTGCCAGCAGCTCCGGGGGGGCGGCCACTGGAGCTTTCTTT.

This clonotype was picked up a small number of times. J is TRBJ2-3 and V is TRBV7-6; D is tentatively TRBD1 or TRBD2 (5 bases each). CDR1 is SGHVS and CDR2 is FNYEAQ in the germline V gene. The CDR3 runs to 16 residues. V was cut by 6 bases and J by 2 bases, with 18 bases left in between. CDR3 protein: CASSDGTLLFTDTQYF. The DNA for the CDR3 is TGTGCCAGCAGTGATGGGACGCTCTTGTTCACAGATACGCAGTATTTT.

This clonotype has ten or more counts. This chain joins TRBV9 and TRBJ2-5, with 10 bases identical to TRBD2. Germline lookup yields CDR1 SGDLS and CDR2 YYNGEE. The CDR3 runs to 15 residues. Trimming removed 2 bases from V and 5 bases from J; junction bases left unmatched: 6. DNA of the CDR3: TGTGCCAGCAGCGTCTCTAGCGGGGGTGGGGAGACCCAGTACTTC. Translating gives CASSVSSGGGETQYF. Variable domain in full (rest from reference TRBV9 and TRBJ2-5): DSGVTQTPKHLITATGQRVTLRCSPRSGDLSVYWYQQSLDQGLQFLIQYYNGEERAKGNILERFSAQQFPDLHSELNLSSLELGDSALYFCASSVSSGGGETQYFGPGTRLLVL.

This clonotype appeared a few times. A much larger clone is a single base away; this may be a read error. The V gene is TRBV7-2, the J gene TRBJ2-6; maybe TRBD1 (5 bases). CDR1 and CDR2 from the germline V gene are SGHTA and FQGNSA. This CDR3 is built from 17 residues. The CDR3 sequence: CASSLGQGHPGADVLTF. DNA of the CDR3: TGTGCCAGCAGCTTAGGGCAGGGTCACCCTGGGGCCGACGTCCTGACTTTC.

In its sample, this clonotype was seen a few times. Germline is not matched at one junction end, which may reflect a read error. The chain couples TRBV7-9 to TRBJ2-1; D is possibly TRBD1 (6 bases). Germline V gives CDR1 SEHNR, CDR2 FQNEAQ (reference sequence). The CDR3 runs to 16 residues. The CDR3 loop reads CSSSLYQGLSYNEQFF. The DNA of the CDR3 is TGTTCCAGCAGCTTATATCAGGGGCTCTCCTACAATGAGCAGTTCTTC.

This clonotype was found many times. The rearrangement joins TRBV4-2 to TRBJ1-6, with D possibly being TRBD1 (5 bases). This CDR3 contains 15 residues. V lost 0 bases, J lost 9 bases, and 12 bases lay in between. The germline V gene encodes CDR1 LGHNA and CDR2 YNFKEQ. The CDR3 sequence is CASSQDGREGSPLHF. In DNA, the CDR3 is TGTGCCAGCAGCCAAGACGGCAGGGAAGGTTCACCCCTCCACTTT.

On this clonotype: With a much larger clone just one base away, this may be a read error. The chain joins TRBV20-1 to TRBJ2-7; TRBD2 is a possible D gene (6 bases). This CDR3 region has 14 residues. Germline-derived CDR1 and CDR2 are DFQATT and SNEGSKA (reference sequence). V lost 2 bases, J lost 7 bases, and 18 bases lay in between. CDR3 nucleotides: TGCAGTGCTAGAAGACTAGTGAGGGGCAATGAGCAGTACTTC. Translated: CSARRLVRGNEQYF.